These T cell receptor beta chains were read from a single sample in a study of shared clonotypes between healthy human individuals. Sequencing used immunoSEQ multiplex PCR; TCRdb keeps in-frame clones, though not all of them. The sample has a few million clones; more than 90% are singletons. Specimen: naive CD4+ T cells sorted from blood. Receptors were obtained from a man between 18 and 35 years old in good health. CDR3s include the opening cysteine and the closing phenylalanine or tryptophan. The order of the fields is V gene, J gene, D gene, clone size, CDR3 protein, CDR3 DNA. D genes are given only for firm matches. A row's size may be missing; if present it is once, few, many or a size class.

TRBV7-9	TRBJ2-1	TRBD1	-	CASSFGTGVGGNEQFF	TGTGCCAGCAGCTTCGGGACAGGGGTAGGTGGTAATGAGCAGTTCTTC
TRBV18	TRBJ2-1	-	-	CASSPGQFEQFF	TGTGCCAGCTCACCTGGACAGTTTGAGCAGTTCTTC
TRBV4-3	TRBJ2-1	-	-	CASSQERGVEAKQFF	TGCGCCAGCAGCCAAGAAAGGGGGGTGGAGGCAAAGCAGTTCTTC
TRBV7-2	TRBJ2-5	TRBD2	-	CASSFGLAGVQTQYF	TGTGCCAGCAGCTTCGGACTAGCGGGAGTACAGACCCAGTACTTC
TRBV5-1	TRBJ2-1	-	-	CASSLVAGVSYNEQFF	TGCGCCAGCAGCTTGGTGGCAGGGGTGTCCTACAATGAGCAGTTCTTC
TRBV11-2	TRBJ2-1	-	-	CASSPRALGLPHTYEQFF	TGTGCCAGCAGCCCCAGGGCGTTGGGACTTCCTCATACCTATGAGCAGTTCTTC
TRBV21-1	TRBJ1-5	-	-	CASSAIRRTRNQPQHF	TGTGCCAGCAGCGCGATCCGAAGGACTAGAAATCAGCCCCAGCATTTT
TRBV28	TRBJ1-4	TRBD1	once	CASTLQGAREKLFF	TGTGCCAGCACCCTACAGGGGGCGAGGGAAAAACTGTTTTTT
TRBV2	TRBJ2-1	TRBD1	-	CASSVTIFAGGASGNEQFF	TGTGCCAGCAGTGTTACCATTTTCGCAGGGGGCGCGTCCGGCAATGAGCAGTTCTTC
TRBV10-3	TRBJ1-4	-	-	CAISESTPGARGEKLFF	TGTGCCATCAGTGAGTCGACTCCCGGGGCGCGGGGTGAAAAACTGTTTTTT
TRBV21-1	TRBJ1-4	-	-	CASDREKLFF	TGTGCCAGCGACAGAGAAAAACTGTTTTTT